The present entry profiles one TCR beta chain with its context. Its antigen is undetermined. This entry belongs to a study of cytomegalovirus exposure and HLA in healthy donors. Study-wide results and limits: As immune exposure information, only CMV serostatus was available. Cytomegalovirus status was reportedly diagnosed by the classifier with high sensitivity and specificity.

PCR employed 60 Vbeta and 13 Jbeta primers. Data came from immunoSEQ multiplex PCR; TCRdb stores just in-frame clones and leaves some out. The sample consists of about 180,000 clones, 75% to 85% of them appearing once. The receptor comes from a man younger than 35 in good health and CMV-seronegative. The sequenced sample was PBMCs.

The CDR3 sequence: CASSEGTGHNSPLHF. CDR3 bases: TGTGCCAGCAGTGAAGGGACAGGTCATAATTCACCCCTCCACTTT. The rearrangement joins TRBV2 to TRBJ1-6; 7 bases are a match to TRBD1. The CDR3 is 15 residues long. CDR1 and CDR2 from the germline V gene are SNHLY and FYNNEI. V was pared by 1 base and J by 5 bases, with 2 bases of the junction left unmatched.